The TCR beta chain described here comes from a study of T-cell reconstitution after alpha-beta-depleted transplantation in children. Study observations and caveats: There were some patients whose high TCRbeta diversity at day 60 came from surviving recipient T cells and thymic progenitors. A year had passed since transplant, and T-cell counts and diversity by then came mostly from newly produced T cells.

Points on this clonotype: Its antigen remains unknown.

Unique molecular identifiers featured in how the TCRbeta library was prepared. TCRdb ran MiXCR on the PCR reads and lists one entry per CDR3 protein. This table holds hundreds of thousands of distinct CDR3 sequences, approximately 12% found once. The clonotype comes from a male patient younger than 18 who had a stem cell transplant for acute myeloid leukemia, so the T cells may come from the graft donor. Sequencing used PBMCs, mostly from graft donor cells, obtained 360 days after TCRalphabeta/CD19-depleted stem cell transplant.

The CDR3 region has the DNA TGCGCCAGCAGCCTTCATGACGGGTACTACGAGCAGTACTTC. Protein sequence: CASSLHDGYYEQYF. This chain joins TRBV5-1 and TRBJ2-7, with D unresolved. The V gene lost 4 bases and the J gene lost 3 bases, with 14 bases spanning the gap. The CDR3 contains 14 residues. Per germline, CDR1 SGHRS and CDR2 YFSETQ.